This section outlines one T cell receptor beta chain sequence together with its context. The target antigen is unknown. The CDR3 has 15 amino acids. J was trimmed by 3 bases and V by 5 bases; bases with no gene match: 6. In germline, CDR1 is MNHNY, CDR2 SVGAGI (reference sequence). This entry comes from a study of vaccination effects on CD4 cells after COVID-19. Study information: Post-vaccine samples followed the second dose by a median of 72 days.

Assay used: immunoSEQ multiplex PCR; TCRdb lists only in-frame clones, some missing. The profile covers under 80,000 clones, with 76% appearing a single time and about 0.91% taken by the ten largest. After expansion with viral peptide pools in the ViraFEST assay, antigen-specific CD4+ T cells were sequenced. Scientists isolated CD4+ T cells after an approximately 10-day culture period ended. BNT162b2 vaccine or mRNA-1273 vaccine was given to participants in two doses. A half-volume exchange with IL-2 medium occurred on days 3 and 7. Study findings and constraints: Of the vaccine-induced clones from healthy vaccinees, merely 1 of 255 recognized common cold coronaviruses as well. Clonal contraction was marked in infection- and vaccine-induced clones late after vaccination.

The chain recombines TRBV6-6 with TRBJ1-1; TRBD1 aligns across 10 bases. Here the sequenced sample was CD4+ T cells from PBMCs cultured with HCoV-OC43 spike peptides, taken after COVID-19 vaccination. Specified subset: HCoV-OC43 spike overlapping peptide pool stimulation. The receptor's source is a human donor who received a COVID-19 vaccine. CDR3 region: CASSVGQGIDTEAFF. CDR3 bases: TGTGCCAGCAGTGTGGGACAGGGGATCGACACTGAAGCTTTCTTT.